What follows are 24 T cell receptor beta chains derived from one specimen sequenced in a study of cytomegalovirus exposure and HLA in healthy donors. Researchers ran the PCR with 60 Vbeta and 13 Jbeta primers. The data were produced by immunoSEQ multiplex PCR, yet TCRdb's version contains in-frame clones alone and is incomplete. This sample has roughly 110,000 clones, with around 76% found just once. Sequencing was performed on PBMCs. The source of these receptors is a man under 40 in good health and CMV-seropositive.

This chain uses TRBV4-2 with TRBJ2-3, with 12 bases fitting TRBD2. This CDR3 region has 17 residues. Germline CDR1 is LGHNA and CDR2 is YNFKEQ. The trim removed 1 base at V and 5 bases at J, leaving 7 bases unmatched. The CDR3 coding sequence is TGTGCCAGCAGCCAAGGAACTAGCGGGGGGTTCGGAGATACGCAGTATTTT. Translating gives CASSQGTSGGFGDTQYF.

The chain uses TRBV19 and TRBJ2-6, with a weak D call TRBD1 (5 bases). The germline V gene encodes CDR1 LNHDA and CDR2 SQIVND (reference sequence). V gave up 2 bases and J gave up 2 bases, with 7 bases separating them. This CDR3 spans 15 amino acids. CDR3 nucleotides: TGTGCCAGTAGTATACAGGGAACTGGGGCCAACGTCCTGACTTTC. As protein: CASSIQGTGANVLTF.

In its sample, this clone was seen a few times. The CDR3 region is CASSSPGLAGAGETQYF. The CDR3 DNA follows: TGTGCCAGCAGCTCGCCGGGACTAGCGGGGGCTGGGGAGACCCAGTACTTC. This rearrangement joins TRBV7-2 to TRBJ2-5; 14 bases agree with TRBD2. V shed 4 bases and J 5 bases; nucleotides not matched to a gene: 9. This CDR3 is 17 amino acids long. In germline, CDR1 is SGHTA, CDR2 FQGNSA. The full variable domain, rest sourced from reference TRBV7-2 and TRBJ2-5, is GAGVSQSPSNKVTEKGKDVELRCDPISGHTALYWYRQSLGQGLEFLIYFQGNSAPDKSGLPSDRFSAERTGGSVSTLTIQRTQQEDSAVYLCASSSPGLAGAGETQYFGPGTRLLVL.

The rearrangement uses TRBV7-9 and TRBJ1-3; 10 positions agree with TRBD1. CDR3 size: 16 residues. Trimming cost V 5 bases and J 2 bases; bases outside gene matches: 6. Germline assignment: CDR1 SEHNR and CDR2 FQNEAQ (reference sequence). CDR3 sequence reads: CASSKGTGVAGNTIYF. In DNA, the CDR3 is TGTGCCAGCAGCAAGGGGACAGGGGTAGCTGGAAACACCATATATTTT.

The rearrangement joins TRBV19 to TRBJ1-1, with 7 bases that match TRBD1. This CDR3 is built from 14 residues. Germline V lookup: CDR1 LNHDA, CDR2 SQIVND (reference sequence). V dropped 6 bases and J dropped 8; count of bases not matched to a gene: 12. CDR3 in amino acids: CASRIVGGREEAFF. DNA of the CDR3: TGTGCCAGTAGGATTGTAGGGGGCAGGGAGGAAGCTTTCTTT.

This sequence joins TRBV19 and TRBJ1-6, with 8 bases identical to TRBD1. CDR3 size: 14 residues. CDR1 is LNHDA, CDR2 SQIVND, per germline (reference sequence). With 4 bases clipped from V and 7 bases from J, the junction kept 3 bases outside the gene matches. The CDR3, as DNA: TGTGCCAGTAGTAATGACAGGGGAAATTCACCCCTCCACTTT. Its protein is CASSNDRGNSPLHF.

Here the CDR3 DNA reads TGTGCCAGCAGGCACGACAGGGGCGGGTATGGCTACACCTTC. This encodes CASRHDRGGYGYTF. The chain uses TRBV6-5 and TRBJ1-2, with 8 bases matching TRBD1. J lost 5 bases, V lost 6 bases, and 8 bases had no gene match. In germline, CDR1 is MNHEY, CDR2 SVGAGI. The CDR3 is 14 amino acids.

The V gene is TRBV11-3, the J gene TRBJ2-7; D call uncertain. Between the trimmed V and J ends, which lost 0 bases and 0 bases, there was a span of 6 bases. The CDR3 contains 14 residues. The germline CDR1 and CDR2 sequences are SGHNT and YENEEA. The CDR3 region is CASSLERSSYEQYF. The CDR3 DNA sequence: TGTGCCAGCAGCTTAGAAAGGAGCTCCTACGAGCAGTACTTC.

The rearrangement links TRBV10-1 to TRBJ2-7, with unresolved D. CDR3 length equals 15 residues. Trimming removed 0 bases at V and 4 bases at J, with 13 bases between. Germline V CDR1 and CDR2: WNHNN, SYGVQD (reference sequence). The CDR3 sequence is CASSESEDSPYEQYF. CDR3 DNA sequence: TGCGCCAGCAGTGAGTCCGAGGATTCGCCGTACGAGCAGTACTTC.

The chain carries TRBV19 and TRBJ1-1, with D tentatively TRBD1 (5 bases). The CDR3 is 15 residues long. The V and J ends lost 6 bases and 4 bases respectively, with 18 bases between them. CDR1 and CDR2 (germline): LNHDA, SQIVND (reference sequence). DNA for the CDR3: TGTGCCAGTAGCCCGAGGCAGGGAACGGGCACTGAAGCTTTCTTT. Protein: CASSPRQGTGTEAFF.

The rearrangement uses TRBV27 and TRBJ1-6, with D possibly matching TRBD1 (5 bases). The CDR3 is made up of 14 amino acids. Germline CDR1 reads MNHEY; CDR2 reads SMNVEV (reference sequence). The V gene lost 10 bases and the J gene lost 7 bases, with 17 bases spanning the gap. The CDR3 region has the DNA TGTGCCATCAAGGCAGGGCGGCAGAATTCACCCCTCCACTTT. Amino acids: CAIKAGRQNSPLHF.

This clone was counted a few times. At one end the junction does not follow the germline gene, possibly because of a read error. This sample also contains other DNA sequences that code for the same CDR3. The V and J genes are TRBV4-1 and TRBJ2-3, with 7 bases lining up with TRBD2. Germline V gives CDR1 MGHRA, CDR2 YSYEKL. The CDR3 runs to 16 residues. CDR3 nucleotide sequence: TGTGCCAGCAGCCAAGATCTGGGGGGGGGTACAGATACGCAGTATTTT. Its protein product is CASSQDLGGGTDTQYF.

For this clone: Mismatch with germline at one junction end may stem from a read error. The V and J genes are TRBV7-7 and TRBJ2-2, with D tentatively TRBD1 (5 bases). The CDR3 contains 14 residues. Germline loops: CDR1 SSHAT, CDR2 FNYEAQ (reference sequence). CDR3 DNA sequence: TGTGCTAGCAGCCCGCAGCAGGGTACCGGGGAGCTGTTTTTT. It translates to CASSPQQGTGELFF.

The CDR3 bases are TGCAGCGTTGAGAACAGGTCGTATGGCTACACCTTC. This encodes CSVENRSYGYTF. This rearrangement joins TRBV29-1 to TRBJ1-2; the D gene is possibly TRBD1 (5 bases). The CDR3 has 12 residues. Germline V lookup: CDR1 SQVTM, CDR2 ANQGSEA. Between the trimmed V and J ends, which lost 3 bases and 5 bases, there was a span of 10 bases. Based on the CDR3 plus reference TRBV29-1 and TRBJ1-2, the full variable domain is SAVISQKPSRDICQRGTSLTIQCQVDSQVTMMFWYRQQPGQSLTLIATANQGSEATYESGFVIDKFPISRPNLTFSTLTVSNMSPEDSSIYLCSVENRSYGYTFGSGTRLTVV.

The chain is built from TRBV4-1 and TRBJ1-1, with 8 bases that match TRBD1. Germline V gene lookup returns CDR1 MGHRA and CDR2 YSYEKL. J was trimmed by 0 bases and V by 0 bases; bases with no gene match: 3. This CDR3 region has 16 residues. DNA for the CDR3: TGCGCCAGCAGCCAAGACAGGGGGCGGGTGAACACTGAAGCTTTCTTT. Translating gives CASSQDRGRVNTEAFF.

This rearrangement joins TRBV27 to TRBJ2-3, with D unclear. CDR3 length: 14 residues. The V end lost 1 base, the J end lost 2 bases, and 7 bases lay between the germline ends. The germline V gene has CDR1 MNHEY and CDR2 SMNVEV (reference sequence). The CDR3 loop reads CASSLFQNTDTQYF. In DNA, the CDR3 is TGTGCCAGCAGTTTATTCCAAAACACAGATACGCAGTATTTT.

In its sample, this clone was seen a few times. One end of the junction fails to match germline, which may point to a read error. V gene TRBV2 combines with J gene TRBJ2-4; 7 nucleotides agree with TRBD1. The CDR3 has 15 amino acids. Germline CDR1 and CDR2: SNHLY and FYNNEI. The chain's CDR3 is CASSDKGAGKNSQYF. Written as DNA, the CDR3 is TGTGCCAGCAGTGATAAGGGGGCTGGCAAAAACAGTCAGTACTTC.

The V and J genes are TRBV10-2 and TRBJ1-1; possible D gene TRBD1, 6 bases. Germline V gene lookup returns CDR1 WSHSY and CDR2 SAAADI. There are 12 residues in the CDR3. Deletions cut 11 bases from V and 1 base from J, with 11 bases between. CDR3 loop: CAVGQTNTEAFF. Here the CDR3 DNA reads TGCGCCGTCGGACAGACGAACACTGAAGCTTTCTTT.

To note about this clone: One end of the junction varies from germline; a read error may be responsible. The CDR3 DNA follows: TGTTCCAGCAGCTTAGGGTCGGCTAGCGGGGGGATCACAGATACGCAGTATTTT. Translation gives CSSSLGSASGGITDTQYF. V usage is TRBV7-9 and J usage is TRBJ2-3; 11 positions agree with TRBD2. The CDR3 runs 18 residues. The germline V gene encodes CDR1 SEHNR and CDR2 FQNEAQ (reference sequence).

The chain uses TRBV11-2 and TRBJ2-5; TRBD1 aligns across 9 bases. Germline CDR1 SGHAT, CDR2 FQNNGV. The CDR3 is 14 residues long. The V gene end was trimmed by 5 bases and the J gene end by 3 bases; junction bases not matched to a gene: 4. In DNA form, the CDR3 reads TGTGCCAGCAGCATGGGGACAGGGAAAGAGACCCAGTACTTC. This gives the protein CASSMGTGKETQYF.

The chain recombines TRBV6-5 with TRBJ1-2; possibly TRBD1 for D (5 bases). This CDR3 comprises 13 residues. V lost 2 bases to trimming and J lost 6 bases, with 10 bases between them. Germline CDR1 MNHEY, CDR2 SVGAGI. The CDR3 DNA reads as TGTGCCAGCAGTTACATGGGGGGAGATGGCTACACCTTC. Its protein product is CASSYMGGDGYTF.

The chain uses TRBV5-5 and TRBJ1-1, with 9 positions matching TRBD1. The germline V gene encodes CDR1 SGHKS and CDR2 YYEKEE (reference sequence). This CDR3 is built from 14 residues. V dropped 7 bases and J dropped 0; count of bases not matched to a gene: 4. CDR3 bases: TGTGCCAGCGGGACAGGGTTTTTGAACACTGAAGCTTTCTTT. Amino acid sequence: CASGTGFLNTEAFF.

In DNA form, the CDR3 reads TGCGCCAGCAGCCCTGCCGACATGGGCACAGATACGCAGTATTTT. Residues: CASSPADMGTDTQYF. This chain joins TRBV5-1 and TRBJ2-3; D remains unclear. In germline, CDR1 is SGHRS, CDR2 YFSETQ. Trimming removed 4 bases from V and 1 base from J, with 13 bases in between. The CDR3 totals 15 residues.

For the CDR3, the DNA is TGCGCCAGCAGCTTGGGACAGGATTCCCACGAGCAGTACTTC. This codes for CASSLGQDSHEQYF. The J gene is TRBJ2-7, the V gene TRBV5-1; D might be TRBD1 (6 bases). The CDR3 extends over 14 amino acids. The germline CDR1 and CDR2 sequences are SGHRS and YFSETQ. The V gene lost 0 bases and the J gene lost 5 bases, with 12 bases spanning the gap.